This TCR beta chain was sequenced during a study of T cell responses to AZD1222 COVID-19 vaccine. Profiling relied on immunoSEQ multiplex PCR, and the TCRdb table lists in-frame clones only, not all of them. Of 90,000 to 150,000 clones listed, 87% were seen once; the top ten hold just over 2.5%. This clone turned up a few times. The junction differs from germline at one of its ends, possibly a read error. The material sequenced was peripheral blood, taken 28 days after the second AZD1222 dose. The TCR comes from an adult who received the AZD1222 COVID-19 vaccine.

CDR3 in DNA: TGTGCTAGCAGCTTCTCGCCTGACACGGGGGATGAGCAGTTCTTC. It specifies CASSFSPDTGDEQFF. The V call is TRBV7-7, the J call TRBJ2-1, with TRBD2 as a possible D gene (6 bases). Germline loops: CDR1 SSHAT, CDR2 FNYEAQ (reference sequence). The CDR3 extends over 15 amino acids.